The 22 T cell receptor beta chains in this list originate from one sample, sequenced in a study of blood T cells in healthy people across ages. Then a second PCR, running roughly 7 to 11 cycles, was carried out with a sample-barcoded 5' primer and a J-beta primer mix. TCRdb fed the 5' RACE reads into MiXCR, producing one record per CDR3 protein. Of 750,000 or so distinct CDR3 sequences in the sample, just under 25% were seen once. The sample was also linked to a second study, of T cells of mothers and their children.

The sample consisted of blood. The receptors derive from a boy aged 5-17 years in good health.

The chain has TRBV11-2 and TRBJ2-1, with 9 bases matching TRBD1. The CDR3 is 14 amino acids. Germline lookup yields CDR1 SGHAT and CDR2 FQNNGV. V lost 5 bases and J lost 8; bases outside the gene matches: 7. CDR3 nucleotides: TGTGCCAGCAGCACGGGACAGGGACTCTATGAGCAGTTCTTC. Translation gives CASSTGQGLYEQFF. The complete variable domain, with remaining parts taken from reference TRBV11-2 and TRBJ2-1, reads EAGVAQSPRYKIIEKRQSVAFWCNPISGHATLYWYQQILGQGPKLLIQFQNNGVVDDSQLPKDRFSAERLKGVDSTLKIQPAKLEDSAVYLCASSTGQGLYEQFFGPGTRLTVL.

The genes are TRBV6-5 and TRBJ2-5; 12 bases are a match to TRBD2. The J call may be in error: the DNA end matches TRBJ2-7 better. Germline values: CDR1 MNHEY, CDR2 SVGAGI. This CDR3 is 15 amino acids long. CDR3 residues: CASSPTSGRSYEQYF. The CDR3 DNA is TGTGCCAGCAGTCCGACTAGCGGGAGATCTTACGAGCAGTACTTC.

This clonotype was detected only a few times. This chain joins TRBV7-8 and TRBJ2-5; a weak D match, TRBD1 (6 bases). The germline V gene has CDR1 SGHVS and CDR2 FQNEAQ. This CDR3 is 12 amino acids long. V shed 1 base and J shed 11 bases, with 11 bases lying between them. In nucleotides, the CDR3 is TGTGCCAGCAGCTTAGACTGGACAGAGCAGTACTTC. Protein sequence: CASSLDWTEQYF.

The chain has TRBV5-1 and TRBJ1-1, with 9 bases aligning to TRBD1. The J segment lost 4 bases and the V segment lost 0 bases, leaving 4 bases of the junction unmatched. Germline V CDR1 and CDR2: SGHRS, YFSETQ. The CDR3 has 15 residues. This CDR3 reads CASSLADRGVTEAFF. In DNA form, the CDR3 reads TGCGCCAGCAGCTTGGCGGACAGGGGCGTCACTGAAGCTTTCTTT.

This clonotype came up a few times. V gene TRBV3-1 combines with J gene TRBJ1-2; D ambiguous. The germline gives CDR1 LGHDT, CDR2 YNNKEL (reference sequence). The CDR3 runs to 15 residues. V lost 1 base and J lost 5, with 14 bases in between. The CDR3 region is CASSQGPRADYGYTF. CDR3 sequence (DNA): TGTGCCAGCAGCCAAGGGCCTCGCGCGGATTATGGCTACACCTTC.

In this sample, this clonotype turned up once. The CDR3 here is CASSVQTGPTDTQYF. The CDR3 bases are TGTGCCAGCAGCGTTCAGACAGGGCCCACAGATACGCAGTATTTT. This chain links TRBV28 with TRBJ2-3; 7 bases match TRBD1. Trimming cost V 6 bases and J 2 bases; bases outside gene matches: 8. In germline, CDR1 is MDHEN, CDR2 SYDVKM. This CDR3 region has 15 residues. Complete variable domain (other parts from reference TRBV28 and TRBJ2-3): DVKVTQSSRYLVKRTGEKVFLECVQDMDHENMFWYRQDPGLGLRLIYFSYDVKMKEKGDIPEGYSVSREKKERFSLILESASTNQTSMYLCASSVQTGPTDTQYFGPGTRLTVL.

This clonotype was found a few times. The chain is built from TRBV7-9 and TRBJ2-7, with D tentatively TRBD2 (5 bases). The CDR3 is 15 residues long. Germline loops: CDR1 SEHNR, CDR2 FQNEAQ (reference sequence). Trimming cost V 4 bases and J 3 bases, with 16 bases left between them. Here the CDR3 reads CASSSTQMTNYEQYF. The CDR3 bases are TGTGCCAGCAGCTCTACACAAATGACTAACTACGAGCAGTACTTC.

V usage is TRBV11-2 and J usage is TRBJ2-5; D not certain. The DNA end is more similar to TRBJ2-7, so the J call may be wrong. Germline loops: CDR1 SGHAT, CDR2 FQNNGV. The CDR3 has 13 amino acids. CDR3 protein: CASSVGEASEQYF. In nucleotides, the CDR3 is TGTGCCAGCAGCGTTGGAGAAGCGTCCGAGCAGTACTTC.

The chain combines TRBV4-1 with TRBJ2-2; 10 bases are a match to TRBD2. The CDR3 has 18 residues. Germline CDR1 and CDR2: MGHRA and YSYEKL. Trimming removed 2 bases from V and 6 bases from J; junction bases left unmatched: 12. The CDR3 loop is CASSQPAGGRTPSGELFF. The CDR3 bases are TGCGCCAGCAGCCAACCAGCGGGGGGGCGGACCCCCTCCGGGGAGCTGTTTTTT.

This clonotype has more than one count but fewer than ten. The chain uses TRBV20-1 and TRBJ2-7; D not resolved. Trimming took 3 bases from V and 3 from J, leaving 12 bases between them. Germline CDR1 is DFQATT and CDR2 is SNEGSKA (reference sequence). This CDR3 region has 13 residues. The CDR3 sequence: CSARGNSDYEQYF. DNA of the CDR3: TGCAGTGCTAGGGGAAACAGTGACTACGAGCAGTACTTC.

This chain uses TRBV10-1 with TRBJ1-5; D gene uncertain. The CDR3 loop spans 12 amino acids. Trimming left V 0 bases short and J 5 bases short, with 2 bases between. Germline-derived CDR1 and CDR2 are WNHNN and SYGVQD (reference sequence). The CDR3 sequence is CASSESDQPQHF. Here the CDR3 DNA reads TGCGCCAGCAGTGAGTCTGATCAGCCCCAGCATTTT.

The chain recombines TRBV3-1 with TRBJ2-7, with 7 bases lining up with TRBD1. The ends lost 1 base at V and 3 bases at J; junction bases unmatched: 9. Per the germline V gene, CDR1 is LGHDT and CDR2 is YNNKEL (reference sequence). The CDR3 sequence is 16 residues long. The CDR3 region is CASSQGPSGQLYEQYF. The CDR3 region has the DNA TGTGCCAGCAGCCAAGGCCCATCGGGACAGCTCTACGAGCAGTACTTC.

In the case of this clonotype: An end of the junction does not agree with germline; a read error may underlie this. This rearrangement joins TRBV11-2 to TRBJ2-5; perhaps TRBD1 as D (6 bases). There are 15 residues in the CDR3. From germline, CDR1 is SGHAT and CDR2 FQNNGV. The CDR3 DNA sequence: TGTACCAGCAGCTTAGGGGCAGGGGTGACAGAGACCCAGTACTTC. It yields the protein CTSSLGAGVTETQYF.

The rearrangement uses TRBV5-1 and TRBJ1-5, with D possibly TRBD1 on 5 matching bases. The CDR3 spans 14 residues. Trimming took off 0 bases at V and 5 bases at J, with 9 bases between the two ends. Germline loops: CDR1 SGHRS, CDR2 YFSETQ. CDR3 amino acids: CASSLDLGHQPQHF. The CDR3, as DNA: TGCGCCAGCAGCTTGGACCTGGGGCATCAGCCCCAGCATTTT. Supplemented by reference TRBV5-1 and TRBJ1-5, the full variable domain reads KAGVTQTPRYLIKTRGQQVTLSCSPISGHRSVSWYQQTPGQGLQFLFEYFSETQRNKGNFPGRFSGRQFSNSRSEMNVSTLELGDSALYLCASSLDLGHQPQHFGDGTRLSIL.

This clonotype has a handful of counts. The gene calls are TRBV27 and TRBJ2-5; D might be TRBD2 (5 bases). The V end was cut by 7 bases, the J end by 7 bases, with 19 bases between. The CDR3 loop spans 14 amino acids. Germline values: CDR1 MNHEY, CDR2 SMNVEV (reference sequence). Here the CDR3 reads CASNPLSDRGTQYF. The CDR3 nucleotides are TGTGCCAGCAATCCCCTTAGCGACCGCGGGACCCAGTACTTC.

This clonotype came up a few times. Germline is not matched at one junction end, which may reflect a read error. The genes are TRBV10-3 and TRBJ2-4, with TRBD2 matching 10 bases. From germline, CDR1 is ENHRY and CDR2 SYGVKD. This CDR3 region has 14 residues. The CDR3 nucleotides are TGTACCATCAGTGAGCCGGGACTAGCGAGCATTCAGTACTTC. Translated, it gives CTISEPGLASIQYF.

The sample holds one count of this clonotype. The J gene is TRBJ2-5, the V gene TRBV18; no firm D call. Per germline, CDR1 KGHSH and CDR2 LQKENI. V lost 2 bases and J 6 bases, leaving 10 bases between the germline ends. CDR3 length: 13 residues. The CDR3 spells CASSPGPAKTQYF. Written as DNA, the CDR3 is TGTGCCAGCTCACCAGGGCCCGCAAAGACCCAGTACTTC.

This clonotype has just a few counts. The chain employs TRBV28 and TRBJ2-1; TRBD2 matches at 10 bases. There are 16 residues in the CDR3. V lost 2 bases and J lost 5; bases outside the gene matches: 6. CDR1 and CDR2 (germline): MDHEN, SYDVKM. CDR3 loop: CASSLILAGVDNEQFF. The CDR3 nucleotides are TGTGCCAGCAGTTTAATCCTAGCGGGAGTAGACAATGAGCAGTTCTTC.

This clonotype appeared many times. The chain couples TRBV20-1 to TRBJ2-5; D not resolved. This CDR3 contains 15 residues. Germline values: CDR1 DFQATT, CDR2 SNEGSKA (reference sequence). Trimming cost V 0 bases and J 7 bases, with 18 bases left between them. The CDR3 DNA is TGCAGTGCTAGAGATCTAGGCGAGGCTAAGGGGACCCAGTACTTC. Amino acid sequence: CSARDLGEAKGTQYF.

Written as DNA, the CDR3 is TGTGCCAGCAGTCCATTACCCAGGGTCCCCAGGGAGACCCAGTACTTC. Its translation is CASSPLPRVPRETQYF. V is TRBV12-3 or TRBV12-4 and J is TRBJ2-5, with a tentative D call TRBD1 (5 bases). The length of the CDR3 is 16 residues. Trimming left V 5 bases short and J 5 bases short, with 21 bases between.

V usage is TRBV6-6 and J usage is TRBJ2-5; tentatively, D is TRBD2 (6 bases). The germline V and J ends were trimmed by 4 bases and 5 bases, with 17 bases remaining between them. Germline V gives CDR1 MNHNY, CDR2 SVGAGI (reference sequence). The CDR3 has 15 amino acids. The CDR3 spells CASSSTYAGGETQYF. CDR3 DNA: TGTGCCAGCAGTTCCACTTATGCAGGAGGGGAGACCCAGTACTTC.

This clonotype was seen a handful of times. This chain connects TRBV2 to TRBJ2-7; D might be TRBD1 (5 bases). This CDR3 has 16 amino acids. V was trimmed by 5 bases and J by 6 bases, leaving 23 bases between them. Germline loops: CDR1 SNHLY, CDR2 FYNNEI. The CDR3 spells CASSPITGYHMGEQYF. The CDR3 nucleotides read TGTGCCAGCAGTCCTATTACAGGATACCACATGGGCGAGCAGTACTTC. Looking up the rest from reference TRBV2 and TRBJ2-7 gives the full variable domain: EPEVTQTPSHQVTQMGQEVILRCVPISNHLYFYWYRQILGQKVEFLVSFYNNEISEKSEIFDDQFSVERPDGSNFTLKIRSTKLEDSAMYFCASSPITGYHMGEQYFGPGTRLTVT.